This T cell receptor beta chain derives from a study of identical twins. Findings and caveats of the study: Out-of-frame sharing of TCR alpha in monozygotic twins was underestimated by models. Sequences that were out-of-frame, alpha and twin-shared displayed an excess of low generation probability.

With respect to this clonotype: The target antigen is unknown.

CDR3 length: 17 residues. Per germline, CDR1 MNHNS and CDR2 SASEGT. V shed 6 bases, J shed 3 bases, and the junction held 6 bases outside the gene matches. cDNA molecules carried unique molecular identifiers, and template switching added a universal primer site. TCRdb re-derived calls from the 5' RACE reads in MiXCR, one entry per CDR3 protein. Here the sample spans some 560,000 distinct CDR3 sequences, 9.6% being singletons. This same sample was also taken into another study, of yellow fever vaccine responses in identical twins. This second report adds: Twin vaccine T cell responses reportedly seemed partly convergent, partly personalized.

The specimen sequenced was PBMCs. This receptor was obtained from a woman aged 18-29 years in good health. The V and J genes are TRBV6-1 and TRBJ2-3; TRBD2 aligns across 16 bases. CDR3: CASRRGTSGRGTDTQYF. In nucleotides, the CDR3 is TGTGCCAGCAGGCGTGGGACTAGCGGGAGGGGGACAGATACGCAGTATTTT.